The 26 T cell receptor beta chains presented below share a single source sample, sequenced in a study of cytomegalovirus exposure and HLA in healthy donors. The PCR made use of 60 Vbeta and 13 Jbeta primers. TCRdb's table, derived via immunoSEQ multiplex PCR, lists solely in-frame clones and lacks some. The repertoire holds tens of thousands of clones, with about 70% as singletons. Material: PBMCs. These receptors came from a middle-aged man in good health and CMV-seropositive.

This chain links TRBV5-1 with TRBJ2-5; TRBD1 aligns across 7 bases. CDR3 size: 15 residues. Germline CDR1 SGHRS, CDR2 YFSETQ. The V segment lost 0 bases and the J segment 5 bases; nucleotides outside the gene matches: 7. The CDR3 protein is CASSLGRGIRETQYF. The DNA of the CDR3 is TGCGCCAGCAGCTTGGGCAGGGGGATTCGGGAGACCCAGTACTTC.

Only a few counts were recorded for this clone. This chain connects TRBV2 to TRBJ2-7; TRBD1 might be the D (5 bases). Trimming pared 7 bases from V and 3 bases from J, leaving 16 bases between. The CDR3 totals 14 residues. CDR1 and CDR2 from the germline V gene are SNHLY and FYNNEI. This CDR3 is CASTDSEEIYEQYF. The CDR3 nucleotides read TGTGCCAGCACCGACAGCGAAGAAATCTACGAGCAGTACTTC.

This sequence joins TRBV6-5 and TRBJ2-7, with TRBD2 matching 8 bases. The CDR3 is 13 amino acids. V was clipped by 10 bases and J by 5 bases; unmatched bases: 10. CDR1 is MNHEY and CDR2 is SVGAGI in the germline V gene. For the CDR3, the DNA is TGTGCCACTTCCGGGGGGGTACGGAACGAGCAGTACTTC. Protein sequence: CATSGGVRNEQYF.

This clone was recorded only once. The rearrangement uses TRBV27 and TRBJ2-2; 7 bases are a match to TRBD1. With V trimmed by 7 bases and J by 3 bases, 5 bases remained unmatched. CDR3 length equals 14 residues. Germline-derived CDR1 and CDR2 are MNHEY and SMNVEV (reference sequence). As DNA, the CDR3 is TGTGCCAGCATCCTAACAGGGGACACCGGGGAGCTGTTTTTT. It is translated as CASILTGDTGELFF.

This clone has just a few counts. The chain joins TRBV6-1 to TRBJ1-2, with 7 bases identical to TRBD1. The germline V gene encodes CDR1 MNHNS and CDR2 SASEGT. The trim removed 4 bases at V and 3 bases at J, leaving 8 bases unmatched. The CDR3 is 15 amino acids. DNA for the CDR3: TGTGCCAGCAGTGGACAGGGTCGTTCAGACTATGGCTACACCTTC. This translates into CASSGQGRSDYGYTF.

The gene calls are TRBV29-1 and TRBJ2-3; 9 bases are shared with TRBD2. Per the germline V gene, CDR1 is SQVTM and CDR2 is ANQGSEA. This CDR3 comprises 15 residues. The V and J ends lost 3 bases and 5 bases, in that order; junction bases with no gene match: 9. CDR3 sequence reads: CSVEGPSGIRDTQYF. The CDR3 DNA is TGCAGCGTTGAGGGACCTAGCGGGATTCGAGATACGCAGTATTTT.

The V gene is TRBV4-3, the J gene TRBJ1-1; the match to TRBD1 covers 8 bases. There are 15 residues in the CDR3. Germline values: CDR1 LGHNA, CDR2 YSLEER. Trimming at V came to 3 bases and at J to 3 bases, leaving 6 bases not matched to a gene. CDR3 amino acids: CASSQLTGADTEAFF. CDR3 nucleotides: TGCGCCAGCAGCCAGTTGACAGGGGCGGACACTGAAGCTTTCTTT.

The chain links TRBV30 to TRBJ2-2; weak D call: TRBD1 (5 bases). The V end lost 0 bases, the J end lost 7 bases, and 12 bases lay between the germline ends. The length of the CDR3 is 14 residues. Germline V lookup: CDR1 GTSNPN, CDR2 SVGIG (reference sequence). The CDR3 nucleotides are TGTGCCTGGAGTGTGTCAGGGTTTGGCGGGGAGCTGTTTTTT. As protein: CAWSVSGFGGELFF.

The J gene is TRBJ1-5, the V gene TRBV7-8; possible D gene TRBD1, 6 bases. This CDR3 has 16 amino acids. CDR1 SGHVS and CDR2 FQNEAQ come from the germline V gene. Trimming took 1 base from V and 5 from J, leaving 15 bases between them. The CDR3 region has the DNA TGTGCCAGCAGCTTAGGTCCAGGGGAAATCGATCAGCCCCAGCATTTT. This translates into CASSLGPGEIDQPQHF.

This chain connects TRBV7-9 to TRBJ1-5; 7 nucleotides align to TRBD1. CDR1 is SEHNR and CDR2 is FQNEAQ in the germline V gene (reference sequence). The CDR3 totals 14 residues. The trim removed 5 bases at V and 3 bases at J, leaving 4 bases unmatched. This CDR3 is CASSPGQTNQPQHF. The CDR3 coding sequence is TGTGCCAGCAGCCCGGGACAGACCAATCAGCCCCAGCATTTT.

This clone was counted a few times. The V gene is TRBV7-2, the J gene TRBJ2-5; D remains unclear. Germline values: CDR1 SGHTA, CDR2 FQGNSA. V was cut by 4 bases and J by 2 bases, with 17 bases left in between. The CDR3 sequence is 16 residues long. CDR3 in DNA: TGTGCCAGCAGCTCCCACGGCGGTGGGTGGCAAGAGACCCAGTACTTC. Residues: CASSSHGGGWQETQYF.

The J gene is TRBJ2-1, the V gene TRBV2; TRBD1 matches at 7 bases. There are 14 residues in the CDR3. Germline lookup yields CDR1 SNHLY and CDR2 FYNNEI. J lost 9 bases, V lost 6 bases, and 11 bases had no gene match. The CDR3 DNA follows: TGTGCCAGCAGCGCACAGGGGAAGGACAGTGAGCAGTTCTTC. Its translation: CASSAQGKDSEQFF.

This chain uses TRBV9 with TRBJ2-6; TRBD2 matches 13 bases. Germline-derived CDR1 and CDR2 are SGDLS and YYNGEE. The ends lost 4 bases at V and 0 bases at J; junction bases unmatched: 4. The CDR3 is made up of 18 amino acids. CDR3 region: CASSSWTSGSSGANVLTF. The CDR3 DNA is TGTGCCAGCAGCTCTTGGACTAGCGGGAGCTCTGGGGCCAACGTCCTGACTTTC.

This chain connects TRBV9 to TRBJ1-2, with 9 bases identical to TRBD1. Germline assignment: CDR1 SGDLS and CDR2 YYNGEE. This CDR3 contains 14 residues. V shed 0 bases, J shed 7 bases, and the junction held 4 bases outside the gene matches. This CDR3 reads CASSVDHRGLGYTF. The DNA for the CDR3 is TGTGCCAGCAGCGTAGATCACAGGGGGCTTGGCTACACCTTC.

V usage is TRBV4-2 and J usage is TRBJ2-5; 8 bases line up with TRBD2. Germline V gene lookup returns CDR1 LGHNA and CDR2 YNFKEQ. Trimming removed 3 bases from V and 2 bases from J; junction bases left unmatched: 5. The CDR3 has 15 amino acids. The CDR3 is CASSQPGGRQETQYF. The CDR3 DNA is TGTGCCAGCAGCCAGCCGGGGGGGAGGCAAGAGACCCAGTACTTC.

This chain connects TRBV7-8 to TRBJ1-5; D perhaps matches TRBD1 (6 bases). The germline V and J ends were trimmed by 0 bases and 3 bases, with 15 bases remaining between them. Germline CDR1 and CDR2: SGHVS and FQNEAQ. This CDR3 contains 17 residues. CDR3 in DNA: TGTGCCAGCAGCTTAGCCCTACCACGACAGGCCAATCAGCCCCAGCATTTT. It specifies CASSLALPRQANQPQHF.

This clone was picked up a small number of times. In nucleotides, the CDR3 is TGTGCCAGCAGCCTAGCGGGGGAACCACGGGATACGCAGTATTTT. Protein: CASSLAGEPRDTQYF. The chain joins TRBV11-2 to TRBJ2-3; TRBD2 aligns across 10 bases. Germline CDR1 reads SGHAT; CDR2 reads FQNNGV. J was trimmed by 6 bases and V by 5 bases; bases with no gene match: 8. CDR3 length equals 15 residues.

The chain combines TRBV5-1 with TRBJ2-7; 11 nucleotides agree with TRBD2. This CDR3 is built from 16 residues. Losses at the gene ends were 3 bases for V and 2 bases for J; bases not matched to a gene: 7. Germline V gene lookup returns CDR1 SGHRS and CDR2 YFSETQ. The CDR3 loop is CASSSAGLAAAYEQYF. In DNA, the CDR3 is TGCGCCAGCAGCTCCGCGGGACTAGCGGCCGCCTACGAGCAGTACTTC. Full variable domain (rest looked up from reference TRBV5-1 and TRBJ2-7): KAGVTQTPRYLIKTRGQQVTLSCSPISGHRSVSWYQQTPGQGLQFLFEYFSETQRNKGNFPGRFSGRQFSNSRSEMNVSTLELGDSALYLCASSSAGLAAAYEQYFGPGTRLTVT.

The rearrangement uses TRBV2 and TRBJ2-1, with D maybe TRBD2 (9 bases). The CDR3 has 15 residues. The V end was cut by 7 bases, the J end by 10 bases, with 23 bases between. The germline V gene encodes CDR1 SNHLY and CDR2 FYNNEI. Written as DNA, the CDR3 is TGTGCCAGCAATAGGGGCAGGGGGCGGGAGGGGGAGCAGTTCTTC. Amino acid sequence: CASNRGRGREGEQFF. The full variable domain, rest sourced from reference TRBV2 and TRBJ2-1, is EPEVTQTPSHQVTQMGQEVILRCVPISNHLYFYWYRQILGQKVEFLVSFYNNEISEKSEIFDDQFSVERPDGSNFTLKIRSTKLEDSAMYFCASNRGRGREGEQFFGPGTRLTVL.

The chain is built from TRBV30 and TRBJ2-7; a possible D gene is TRBD2 (6 bases). Germline CDR1 and CDR2: GTSNPN and SVGIG (reference sequence). V lost 1 base to trimming and J lost 5 bases, with 18 bases between them. There are 15 residues in the CDR3. The CDR3 DNA reads as TGTGCCTGGAGTGGGTCGCGGGGACCCACAAACGAGCAGTACTTC. It translates to CAWSGSRGPTNEQYF.

This chain connects TRBV11-2 to TRBJ1-1; TRBD1 is a possible D gene (5 bases). Trimming removed 1 base at V and 1 base at J, with 7 bases between. This CDR3 has 14 residues. Germline CDR1 reads SGHAT; CDR2 reads FQNNGV. Here the CDR3 DNA reads TGTGCCAGCAGCTTAGGTAGGGGGAACACTGAAGCTTTCTTT. It translates to CASSLGRGNTEAFF. The whole variable domain, filled in from reference TRBV11-2 and TRBJ1-1, reads EAGVAQSPRYKIIEKRQSVAFWCNPISGHATLYWYQQILGQGPKLLIQFQNNGVVDDSQLPKDRFSAERLKGVDSTLKIQPAKLEDSAVYLCASSLGRGNTEAFFGQGTRLTVV.

This clone was detected once. The chain employs TRBV6-5 and TRBJ2-1, with D maybe TRBD1 (6 bases). The V gene lost 0 bases and the J gene lost 0 bases, with 9 bases spanning the gap. Germline CDR1 MNHEY, CDR2 SVGAGI. This CDR3 has 16 amino acids. The CDR3 nucleotides read TGTGCCAGCAGTTACTCGAGGGGGAGCTCCTACAATGAGCAGTTCTTC. It translates to CASSYSRGSSYNEQFF.

This chain joins TRBV27 and TRBJ1-1, with TRBD1 matching over 12 bases. V was pared by 2 bases and J by 3 bases, with 4 bases of the junction left unmatched. This CDR3 spans 16 amino acids. CDR1 MNHEY and CDR2 SMNVEV come from the germline V gene (reference sequence). This CDR3 is CASSLDGTGGYTEAFF. In DNA form, the CDR3 reads TGTGCCAGCAGTTTAGACGGGACAGGGGGCTACACTGAAGCTTTCTTT.

This clone was recorded only once. The genes are TRBV28 and TRBJ2-7, with D possibly matching TRBD1 (6 bases). Trimming pared 2 bases from V and 3 bases from J, leaving 11 bases between. Per the germline V gene, CDR1 is MDHEN and CDR2 is SYDVKM. The CDR3 runs 14 residues. CDR3 bases: TGTGCCAGCAGTTTAAGGGCAGGGGACTACGAGCAGTACTTC. It specifies CASSLRAGDYEQYF.

This chain uses TRBV28 with TRBJ2-1; 9 nucleotides align to TRBD2. Germline CDR1 and CDR2: MDHEN and SYDVKM. Unmatched junction bases numbered 11, after V lost 7 bases and J lost 7 bases. The CDR3 runs to 15 residues. CDR3 nucleotides: TGTGCCAGCACCCTCGGGCGGGGGGGTAGGAATGAGCAGTTCTTC. It yields the protein CASTLGRGGRNEQFF.

This chain's CDR3 is CASSFTATNEKLFF. DNA of the CDR3: TGTGCCAGCAGCTTCACTGCAACTAATGAAAAACTGTTTTTT. This sequence joins TRBV13 and TRBJ1-4, with D uncertain. The CDR3 spans 14 residues. Germline V CDR1 and CDR2: PRHDT, FYEKMQ (reference sequence). Deletions cut 3 bases from V and 0 bases from J, with 5 bases between.